Following are 2 T cell receptor beta chains from one sample sequenced in a study of blood T cell repertoires in COVID-19. Clones were sequenced by immunoSEQ multiplex PCR, and TCRdb holds only the in-frame ones, with some missing. Among around 250,000 clones listed, more than 70% were seen once. Sequencing was done on a sample of PBMCs or T cells enriched from blood (not recorded which). Every receptor here comes from a woman aged 35 to 49 with acute COVID-19.

The CDR3 region has the DNA TGTGCCAGCTCACCTCTGGGACTAGCGGGAGCGGATACGCAGTATTTT. It encodes CASSPLGLAGADTQYF. This chain uses TRBV18 with TRBJ2-3, with TRBD2 matching 14 bases. The CDR3 contains 16 residues. CDR1 is KGHSH, CDR2 LQKENI, per germline. V shed 3 bases, J shed 6 bases, and the junction held 5 bases outside the gene matches.

The chain employs TRBV4-1 and TRBJ2-5; TRBD1 agrees at 8 bases. The CDR3 sequence is 19 residues long. Trimming at V came to 2 bases and at J to 5 bases, leaving 19 bases not matched to a gene. In germline, CDR1 is MGHRA, CDR2 YSYEKL. CDR3 amino acids: CASSQRSPFEGQGGETQYF. The CDR3 nucleotides are TGCGCCAGCAGCCAACGGTCTCCGTTCGAAGGACAGGGTGGGGAGACCCAGTACTTC.